Only a few counts were recorded for the clone carrying this T cell receptor beta chain. Its specificity is not known. The input for sorted-subset replicate PCRs was approximately 200 ng DNA, 25,000 to 35,000 T cell genomes. Here immunoSEQ multiplex PCR was the method, and the copy in TCRdb shows in-frame clones only, minus some. The sample shows about 2.3 million clones, over 90% of them seen only once. Donors were Caucasian adults residing in Nashville, Tennessee, USA. The sample originates from a study of shared clonotypes between healthy human individuals. Study-wide results and limits: The study found about 4.6% of naive CD4 clonotypes shared across several donors.

The receptor was isolated from a man aged 18-30 years in good health. Some clones in this sample may be carry-over from other donors' samples. Sample: naive CD4+ T cells from PBMCs. Subset reported: CD45RA+ positively selected.

The CDR3 loop reads CARSLMDRVDQPQHF. CDR3 sequence (DNA): TGTGCCAGAAGCTTAATGGACAGGGTGGATCAGCCCCAGCATTTT. The chain carries TRBV5-3 and TRBJ1-5; 8 nucleotides align to TRBD1. TRBV5-3 is given ORF status, its function remaining uncertain. The CDR3 length is 15 residues. V dropped 2 bases and J dropped 5; count of bases not matched to a gene: 6.